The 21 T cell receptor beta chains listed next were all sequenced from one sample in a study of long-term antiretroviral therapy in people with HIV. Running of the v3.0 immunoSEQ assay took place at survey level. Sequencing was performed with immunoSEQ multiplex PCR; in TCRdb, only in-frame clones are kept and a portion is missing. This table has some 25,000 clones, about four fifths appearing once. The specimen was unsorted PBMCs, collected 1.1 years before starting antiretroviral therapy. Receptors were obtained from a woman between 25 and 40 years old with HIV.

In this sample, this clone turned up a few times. The chain's CDR3 is CASSPRAGVYGYTF. CDR3 sequence (DNA): TGTGCCAGCAGCCCACGGGCAGGCGTCTATGGCTACACCTTC. The chain recombines TRBV7-9 with TRBJ1-2, with D unclear. This CDR3 has 14 amino acids. Germline loops: CDR1 SEHNR, CDR2 FQNEAQ (reference sequence). V lost 5 bases and J lost 4, with 14 bases in between.

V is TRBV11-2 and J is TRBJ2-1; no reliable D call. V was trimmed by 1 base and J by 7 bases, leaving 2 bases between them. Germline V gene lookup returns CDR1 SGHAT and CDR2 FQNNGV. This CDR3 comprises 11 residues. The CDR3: CASSLGNEQFF. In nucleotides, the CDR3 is TGTGCCAGCAGCTTAGGGAATGAGCAGTTCTTC.

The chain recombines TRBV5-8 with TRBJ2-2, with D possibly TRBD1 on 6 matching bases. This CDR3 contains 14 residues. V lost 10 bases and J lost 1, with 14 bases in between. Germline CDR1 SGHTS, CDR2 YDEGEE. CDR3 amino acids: CAGQTGRNTGELFF. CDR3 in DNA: TGTGCCGGACAAACAGGGAGGAACACCGGGGAGCTGTTTTTT.

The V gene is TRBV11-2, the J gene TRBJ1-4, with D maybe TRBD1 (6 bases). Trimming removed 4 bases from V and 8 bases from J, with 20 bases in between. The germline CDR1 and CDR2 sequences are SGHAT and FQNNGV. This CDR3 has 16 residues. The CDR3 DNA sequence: TGTGCCAGCAGCTCGCACAGGGCCCCCACGGGAGAAAAACTGTTTTTT. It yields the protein CASSSHRAPTGEKLFF.

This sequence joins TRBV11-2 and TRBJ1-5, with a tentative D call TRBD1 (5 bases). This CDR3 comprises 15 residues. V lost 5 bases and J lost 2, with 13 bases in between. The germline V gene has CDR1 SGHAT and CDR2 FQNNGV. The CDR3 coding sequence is TGTGCCAGCAGCGCGGCCGGGGGGGGCAATCAGCCCCAGCATTTT. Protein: CASSAAGGGNQPQHF. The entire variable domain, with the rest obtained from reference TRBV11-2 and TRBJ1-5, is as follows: EAGVAQSPRYKIIEKRQSVAFWCNPISGHATLYWYQQILGQGPKLLIQFQNNGVVDDSQLPKDRFSAERLKGVDSTLKIQPAKLEDSAVYLCASSAAGGGNQPQHFGDGTRLSIL.

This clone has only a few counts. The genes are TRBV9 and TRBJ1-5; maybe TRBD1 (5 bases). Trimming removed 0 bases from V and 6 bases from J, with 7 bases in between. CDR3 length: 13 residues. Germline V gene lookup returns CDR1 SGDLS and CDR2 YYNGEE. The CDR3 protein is CASSVEGVQPQHF. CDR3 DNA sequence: TGTGCCAGCAGCGTAGAAGGGGTTCAGCCCCAGCATTTT.

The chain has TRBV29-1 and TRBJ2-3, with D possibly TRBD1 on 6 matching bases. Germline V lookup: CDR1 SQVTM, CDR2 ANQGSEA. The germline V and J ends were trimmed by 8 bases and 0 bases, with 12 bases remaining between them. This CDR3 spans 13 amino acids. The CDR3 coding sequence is TGCAGCCGGACAGCAGGTAGCACAGATACGCAGTATTTT. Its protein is CSRTAGSTDTQYF.

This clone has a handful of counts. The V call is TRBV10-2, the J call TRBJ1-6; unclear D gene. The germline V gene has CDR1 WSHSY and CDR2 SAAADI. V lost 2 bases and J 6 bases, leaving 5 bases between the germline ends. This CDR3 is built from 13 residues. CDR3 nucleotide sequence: TGCGCCAGCAGTGAGACAGCTAATTCACCCCTCCACTTT. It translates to CASSETANSPLHF.

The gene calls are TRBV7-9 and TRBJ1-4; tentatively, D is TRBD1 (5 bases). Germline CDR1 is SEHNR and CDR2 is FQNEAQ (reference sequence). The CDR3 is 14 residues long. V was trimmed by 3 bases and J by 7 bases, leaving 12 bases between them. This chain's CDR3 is CASSFGGEGEKLFF. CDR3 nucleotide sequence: TGTGCCAGCAGCTTTGGGGGTGAGGGTGAAAAACTGTTTTTT.

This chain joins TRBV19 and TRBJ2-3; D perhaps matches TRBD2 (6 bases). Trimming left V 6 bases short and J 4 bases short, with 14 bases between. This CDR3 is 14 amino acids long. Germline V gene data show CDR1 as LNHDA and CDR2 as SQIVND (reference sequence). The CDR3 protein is CASRSGSSADTQYF. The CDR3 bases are TGTGCCAGTAGATCGGGTTCTAGCGCAGATACGCAGTATTTT.

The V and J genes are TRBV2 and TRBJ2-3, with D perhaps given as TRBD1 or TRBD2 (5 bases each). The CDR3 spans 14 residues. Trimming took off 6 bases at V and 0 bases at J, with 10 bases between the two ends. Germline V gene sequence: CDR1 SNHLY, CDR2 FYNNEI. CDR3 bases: TGTGCCAGCAGGCCGGGACCTAGCACAGATACGCAGTATTTT. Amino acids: CASRPGPSTDTQYF.

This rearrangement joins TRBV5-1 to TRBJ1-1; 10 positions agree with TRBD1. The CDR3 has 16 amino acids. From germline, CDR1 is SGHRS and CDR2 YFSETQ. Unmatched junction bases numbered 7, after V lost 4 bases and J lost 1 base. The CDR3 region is CASSPGTGVQNTEAFF. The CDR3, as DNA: TGCGCCAGCAGCCCGGGGACAGGGGTCCAGAACACTGAAGCTTTCTTT.

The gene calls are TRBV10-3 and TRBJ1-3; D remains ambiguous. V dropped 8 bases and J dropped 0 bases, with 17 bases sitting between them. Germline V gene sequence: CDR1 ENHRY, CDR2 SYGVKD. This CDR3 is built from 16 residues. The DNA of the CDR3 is TGTGCCATCGGTGGTTCAGGATCACTCTCTGGAAACACCATATATTTT. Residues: CAIGGSGSLSGNTIYF.

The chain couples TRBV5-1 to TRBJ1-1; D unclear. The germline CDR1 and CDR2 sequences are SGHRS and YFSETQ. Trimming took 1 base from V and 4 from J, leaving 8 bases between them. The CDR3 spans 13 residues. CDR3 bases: TGCGCCAGCAGCTTGTTCGGGAGCACTGAAGCTTTCTTT. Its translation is CASSLFGSTEAFF.

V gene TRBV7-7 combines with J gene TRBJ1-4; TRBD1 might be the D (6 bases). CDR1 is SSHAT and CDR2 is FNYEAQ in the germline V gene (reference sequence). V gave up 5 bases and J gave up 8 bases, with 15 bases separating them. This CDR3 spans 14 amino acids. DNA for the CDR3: TGTGCCAGCAGCACGGGCCGAGGGGGGGAAAAACTGTTTTTT. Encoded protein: CASSTGRGGEKLFF.

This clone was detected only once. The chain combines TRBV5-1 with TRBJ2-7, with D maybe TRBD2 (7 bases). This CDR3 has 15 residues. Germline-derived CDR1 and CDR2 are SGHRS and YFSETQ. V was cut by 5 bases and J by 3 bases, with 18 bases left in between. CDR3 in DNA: TGCGCCAGCAGTCCACGGGGGGCAGAGAGCTACGAGCAGTACTTC. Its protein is CASSPRGAESYEQYF.

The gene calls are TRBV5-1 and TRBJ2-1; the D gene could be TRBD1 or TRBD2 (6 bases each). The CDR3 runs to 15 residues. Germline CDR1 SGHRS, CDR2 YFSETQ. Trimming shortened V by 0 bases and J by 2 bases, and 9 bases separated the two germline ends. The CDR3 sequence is CASSLAGATYNEQFF. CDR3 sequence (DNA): TGCGCCAGCAGCTTGGCGGGGGCCACCTACAATGAGCAGTTCTTC.

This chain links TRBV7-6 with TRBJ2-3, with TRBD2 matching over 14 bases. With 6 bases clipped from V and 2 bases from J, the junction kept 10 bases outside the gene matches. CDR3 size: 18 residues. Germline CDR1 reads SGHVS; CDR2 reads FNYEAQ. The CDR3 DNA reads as TGTGCCAGCAGGCCCGGGACTAGCGGGGGAGGGTTCACAGATACGCAGTATTTT. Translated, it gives CASRPGTSGGGFTDTQYF. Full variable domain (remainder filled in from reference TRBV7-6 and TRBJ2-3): GAGVSQSPRYKVTKRGQDVALRCDPISGHVSLYWYRQALGQGPEFLTYFNYEAQQDKSGLPNDRFSAERPEGSISTLTIQRTEQRDSAMYRCASRPGTSGGGFTDTQYFGPGTRLTVL.

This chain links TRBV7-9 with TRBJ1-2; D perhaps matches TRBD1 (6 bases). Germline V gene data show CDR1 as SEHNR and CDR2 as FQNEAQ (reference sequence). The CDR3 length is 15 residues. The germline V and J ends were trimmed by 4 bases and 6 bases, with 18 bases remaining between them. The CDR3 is CASSSGDGGANGYTF. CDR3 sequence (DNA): TGTGCCAGCAGCTCAGGGGACGGGGGGGCTAATGGCTACACCTTC.

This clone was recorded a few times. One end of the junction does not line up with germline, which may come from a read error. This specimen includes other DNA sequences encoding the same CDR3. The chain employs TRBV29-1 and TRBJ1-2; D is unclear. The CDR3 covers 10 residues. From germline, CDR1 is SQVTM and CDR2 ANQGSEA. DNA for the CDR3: TGCAGCGTCGAAGGCTATGGCTACACCTTC. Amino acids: CSVEGYGYTF.

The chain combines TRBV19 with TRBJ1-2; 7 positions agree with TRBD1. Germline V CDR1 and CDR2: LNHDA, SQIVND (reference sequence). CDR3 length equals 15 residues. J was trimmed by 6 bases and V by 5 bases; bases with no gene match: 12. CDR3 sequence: CASSQSTGNFDGYTF. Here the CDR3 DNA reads TGTGCCAGTAGTCAATCGACAGGGAACTTCGATGGCTACACCTTC.